The clone carrying this T cell receptor (beta chain) was seen repeatedly, ten times or more. From RNA, the CDR3 regions of TCR beta chains were amplified and sequenced. HTBI-primed first-round RT-PCR preceded second-round multiplex PCR. TCRdb recomputed calls from the multiplex PCR reads with MiXCR, one row per CDR3 protein. The table shows around 1,200,000 distinct CDR3 sequences, with about two fifths occurring only once. The record originates from a study of Graves' ophthalmopathy and Graves' hyperthyroidism. Between the trimmed V and J ends, which lost 2 bases and 3 bases, there was a span of 13 bases. This CDR3 is built from 15 residues. The germline CDR1 and CDR2 sequences are SGHVS and FNYEAQ.

Sequencing used peripheral blood or thyroid tissue (not recorded which). The J gene is TRBJ2-5, the V gene TRBV7-6; D may be TRBD2 (5 bases). The source is an adult man with Graves' hyperthyroidism. CDR3 DNA: TGTGCCAGCAGCTTACCGGTCGGGATGGAAGAGACCCAGTACTTC. The encoded protein is CASSLPVGMEETQYF.